This T cell receptor beta chain was recovered during a study of shared clonotypes between healthy human individuals. Overall study context: Each donor's CD4 naive and CD4 memory cells filled three plates apiece, CD8 naive two, and CD8 memory one.

V lost 5 bases and J lost 2, with 15 bases in between. CDR1 and CDR2 (germline): SGHAT, FQNNGV. There are 15 residues in the CDR3. Assay runs were performed at deep level. About 200 ng DNA, approximately 30,000 T cell genomes, went into each sorted-subset replicate PCR. The protocol was immunoSEQ multiplex PCR, while the TCRdb copy is restricted to in-frame clones and leaves out a portion. The data show approximately 1.9 million clones, 93% seen once. Naive CD8 cells comprised CD45RO-negative, CCR7-positively selected cells, excluding terminally differentiated effector memory CD45RA+ cells. Every donor was a Caucasian adult from Nashville, Tennessee.

Sequenced sample: naive CD8+ T cells from PBMCs. This chain uses TRBV11-2 with TRBJ2-5; D is unresolved. The TCR comes from a man between 18 and 29 years old in good health. Some clones in this sample may be carry-over from other donors' samples. CDR3 sequence: CASSPPGRGQETQYF. The CDR3 region has the DNA TGTGCCAGCAGCCCGCCCGGTAGAGGACAAGAGACCCAGTACTTC.